The rows below give T cell receptor beta chains drawn from one sample of a study of shared clonotypes between healthy human individuals. The data were produced by immunoSEQ multiplex PCR, yet TCRdb's version contains in-frame clones alone and is incomplete. Of around 1.6 million clones in the sample, about 98% were seen once. Sequencing was done on a sample of naive CD4+ T cells sorted from blood. The receptors originated from a man aged 25-45 years in good health. Each CDR3 is given with its conserved first and last residue. A D gene is named only where the DNA matches it firmly. The size field is filled for only some rows; it gives once, few, many or a size class.

CDR3aa,CDR3nt,j_gene,v_gene,abundance,d_gene
CSAGGGRLASYTDTQYF,TGCAGCGCGGGGGGAGGGCGGCTAGCGAGTTACACAGATACGCAGTATTTT,TRBJ2-3,TRBV29-1,-,TRBD2
CASSMGTGGEKLFF,TGTGCCAGTAGTATGGGGACAGGGGGTGAAAAACTGTTTTTT,TRBJ1-4,TRBV19,-,TRBD1
CASSTGTSVYNEQFF,TGTGCCAGCAGTACCGGGACTAGCGTATACAATGAGCAGTTCTTC,TRBJ2-1,TRBV27,-,TRBD2
CASRPQGFSNQPQHF,TGTGCCAGCAGGCCACAGGGGTTTAGCAATCAGCCCCAGCATTTT,TRBJ1-5,TRBV6-5,-,TRBD1
CASSPWRDSYNEQFF,TGTGCCAGCAGCCCCTGGAGGGACTCCTACAATGAGCAGTTCTTC,TRBJ2-1,TRBV7-2,-,-
CASSYEGGNEQFF,TGTGCCAGCAGTTACGAGGGTGGCAATGAGCAGTTCTTC,TRBJ2-1,TRBV6-6,-,-
CASSVQGGDTEAFF,TGTGCCAGCAGCGTCCAGGGAGGGGACACTGAAGCTTTCTTT,TRBJ1-1,TRBV7-3,-,-
CASRTGTRGTDTQYF,TGTGCCAGCAGAACCGGGACTAGGGGCACAGATACGCAGTATTTT,TRBJ2-3,TRBV11-1,-,TRBD2
CASSREGYPGSGNTIYF,TGTGCCAGCAGCCGCGAGGGCTACCCAGGCTCTGGAAACACCATATATTTT,TRBJ1-3,TRBV7-2,-,-
CASRETGGNQPQHF,TGTGCCAGCAGGGAAACAGGGGGCAATCAGCCCCAGCATTTT,TRBJ1-5,TRBV28,-,TRBD1
CASSNRDTRRTEAFF,TGTGCCAGCAGCAACCGGGACACCCGAAGGACTGAAGCTTTCTTT,TRBJ1-1,TRBV11-2,-,-
CASSHRGRNQPQHF,TGTGCCAGCAGTCACAGGGGCCGCAATCAGCCCCAGCATTTT,TRBJ1-5,TRBV6-6,-,TRBD1
CASSKPGYEQYF,TGTGCCAGCAGCAAGCCTGGCTACGAGCAGTACTTC,TRBJ2-7,TRBV7-2,-,-
CASSQDPSGRVAGELFF,TGTGCCAGCAGCCAAGATCCGAGCGGGAGGGTTGCCGGGGAGCTGTTTTTT,TRBJ2-2,TRBV4-2,-,TRBD2
CASSVVSGRSTGELFF,TGTGCCAGCAGCGTAGTAAGCGGGAGGTCCACCGGGGAGCTGTTTTTT,TRBJ2-2,TRBV9,-,TRBD2
CASSLPGGLGGYTF,TGTGCCAGCAGCTTGCCCGGGGGACTCGGAGGCTACACCTTC,TRBJ1-2,TRBV7-9,-,-
CASSPEGRGQPQHF,TGTGCCAGTAGCCCGGAGGGTAGAGGGCAGCCCCAGCATTTT,TRBJ1-5,TRBV19,-,-
CATSRGSSYEQYF,TGTGCCACCAGCAGAGGTAGCTCCTACGAGCAGTACTTC,TRBJ2-7,TRBV15,-,-
CASRKLGGNQPQHF,TGTGCCAGCAGAAAACTAGGGGGTAATCAGCCCCAGCATTTT,TRBJ1-5,TRBV2,-,-
CASSISGTSGIGEQFF,TGTGCCAGTAGTATTAGTGGGACTAGCGGGATAGGTGAGCAGTTCTTC,TRBJ2-1,TRBV19,-,TRBD2
CASSLAFRRGRLLNYGYTF,TGTGCCAGCAGCTTAGCCTTCCGGAGGGGGCGGCTCTTGAACTATGGCTACACCTTC,TRBJ1-2,TRBV11-2,-,TRBD1
CAISEPGSGSGYNEQFF,TGTGCCATCAGTGAGCCGGGAAGCGGGAGCGGCTACAATGAGCAGTTCTTC,TRBJ2-1,TRBV10-3,-,TRBD2
CASSRGRGLYEQYF,TGTGCCAGCAGCCGGGGCAGGGGGCTGTACGAGCAGTACTTC,TRBJ2-7,TRBV6-6,-,TRBD1
CSGYGSPGTQYF,TGCAGCGGATACGGGAGCCCAGGGACCCAGTACTTC,TRBJ2-5,TRBV29-1,-,-
CASSQGTWGSAQYF,TGCGCCAGCAGCCAAGGGACGTGGGGGTCGGCGCAGTATTTT,TRBJ2-3,TRBV4-1,-,-
CASSLSRGEETQYF,TGTGCCAGCAGCTTGAGTAGAGGGGAAGAGACCCAGTACTTC,TRBJ2-5,TRBV5-4,-,-
CASSLPTSDTQYF,TGTGCCAGCAGCTTACCGACATCAGATACGCAGTATTTT,TRBJ2-3,TRBV5-4,-,-
CAITPGLGSYNEQFF,TGTGCCATCACCCCTGGACTAGGTTCCTACAATGAGCAGTTCTTC,TRBJ2-1,TRBV10-3,-,TRBD2
CASSQAQGIRNEQFF,TGCGCCAGCAGCCAAGCCCAGGGAATCCGCAATGAGCAGTTCTTC,TRBJ2-1,TRBV4-3,-,-
CASSFRQVPDTGELFF,TGTGCCAGCAGCTTCAGACAGGTCCCGGACACCGGGGAGCTGTTTTTT,TRBJ2-2,TRBV9,-,-
CASSLKWGGETQYF,TGTGCCAGCAGTCTTAAGTGGGGTGGGGAGACCCAGTACTTC,TRBJ2-5,TRBV9,-,-
CASSLRANEQFF,TGTGCCAGCAGCCTCAGGGCTAATGAGCAGTTCTTC,TRBJ2-1,TRBV5-4,-,-
CASSLGSVGNTEAFF,TGTGCCAGCAGCTTAGGAAGTGTAGGGAACACTGAAGCTTTCTTT,TRBJ1-1,TRBV7-9,-,-
CASTTGTGFHEQYF,TGTGCCAGCACCACGGGGACAGGGTTCCACGAGCAGTACTTC,TRBJ2-7,TRBV7-2,-,TRBD1
CAIRMGQQETQYF,TGTGCCATCAGGATGGGACAGCAAGAGACCCAGTACTTC,TRBJ2-5,TRBV10-3,-,TRBD1
CASSLGQRGAFF,TGTGCCAGCAGTTTAGGGCAGCGGGGGGCTTTCTTT,TRBJ1-1,TRBV28,-,-
CASSLTHLPGGQPQYEQYF,TGTGCCAGCAGTCTCACCCACCTCCCCGGAGGGCAGCCTCAATACGAGCAGTACTTC,TRBJ2-7,TRBV7-9,-,-
CASSLWRLRVYAGELFF,TGTGCCAGCAGCTTATGGCGCCTTAGGGTCTACGCCGGGGAGCTGTTTTTT,TRBJ2-2,TRBV11-2,-,-
CASSWGGPEAFF,TGTGCCAGCAGCTGGGGTGGACCTGAAGCTTTCTTT,TRBJ1-1,TRBV5-6,-,-
CASSKDTFNYGYTF,TGTGCCAGCTCGAAGGACACGTTTAACTATGGCTACACCTTC,TRBJ1-2,TRBV18,-,-
CASSFAGYTEAFF,TGTGCCAGCAGCTTTGCGGGGTACACTGAAGCTTTCTTT,TRBJ1-1,TRBV7-2,-,-
CASSWGLAGGNEQFF,TGCGCCAGCAGCTGGGGACTAGCGGGAGGTAATGAGCAGTTCTTC,TRBJ2-1,TRBV5-1,-,TRBD2
CASSYSGGSTGELFF,TGTGCCAGCAGTTACTCGGGGGGGAGCACCGGGGAGCTGTTTTTT,TRBJ2-2,TRBV6-5,-,TRBD2
CASSVGSGSGYNEQFF,TGTGCCAGCAGCGTAGGGTCGGGATCCGGCTACAATGAGCAGTTCTTC,TRBJ2-1,TRBV9,-,-
CASSPDTGNQPQHF,TGTGCCAGCTCACCAGATACGGGCAATCAGCCCCAGCATTTT,TRBJ1-5,TRBV18,-,-
CASSLAAGSTGELFF,TGTGCCAGCAGCTTAGCGGCCGGGTCGACCGGGGAGCTGTTTTTT,TRBJ2-2,TRBV7-9,few,-
CASSLVATGRSGNTIYF,TGTGCCAGCAGCTTAGTGGCGACAGGGAGATCTGGAAACACCATATATTTT,TRBJ1-3,TRBV7-9,-,TRBD1
CASSDPAETQYF,TGCGCCAGCAGTGACCCAGCGGAGACCCAGTACTTC,TRBJ2-5,TRBV10-1,-,-
CASSVPGPYEQYF,TGTGCCAGCAGTGTCCCGGGACCCTACGAGCAGTACTTC,TRBJ2-7,TRBV5-4,-,-